The entry below gives a single TCR beta chain sequence along with its context. Its antigen is as yet unknown. The repertoire was sequenced with immunoSEQ multiplex PCR; TCRdb's copy has only in-frame clones and lacks some. The sample consists of roughly 100,000 clones, 90% of them appearing once. V was clipped by 8 bases and J by 6 bases, with 10 bases between them. Per the germline V gene, CDR1 is SEHNR and CDR2 is FQNEAQ (reference sequence). This CDR3 spans 12 amino acids. These data belong to a study of OX40 agonist ivuxolimab in advanced cancers. Autoimmune disease history or systemic immunosuppression led to patients being barred. Study-level findings and limits: CD4+ and CD8+ blood T cells expanded clonally by week 6 at 0.1 to 3.0 mg/kg. Researchers report that CD8+ T cells had, on average, more expanded clones than CD4+.

Material: CD4+ or CD8+ T cells sorted from blood, obtained in a trial of the OX40 agonist ivuxolimab. The genes are TRBV7-9 and TRBJ2-2, with D unresolved. The receptor's source is an adult with an advanced solid tumor such as melanoma, head and neck, liver or kidney cancer. This chain's CDR3 is CASLDGAGELFF. The CDR3 DNA sequence: TGTGCCAGCCTGGATGGGGCCGGGGAGCTGTTTTTT.